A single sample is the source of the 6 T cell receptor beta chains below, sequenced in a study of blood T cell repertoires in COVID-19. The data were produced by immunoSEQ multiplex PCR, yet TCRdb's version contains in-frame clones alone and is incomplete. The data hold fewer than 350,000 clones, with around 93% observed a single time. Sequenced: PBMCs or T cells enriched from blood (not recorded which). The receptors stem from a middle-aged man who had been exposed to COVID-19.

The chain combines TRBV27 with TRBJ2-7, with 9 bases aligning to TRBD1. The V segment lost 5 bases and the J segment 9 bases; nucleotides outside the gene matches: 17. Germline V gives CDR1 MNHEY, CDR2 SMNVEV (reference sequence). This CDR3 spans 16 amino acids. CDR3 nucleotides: TGTGCCAGCAGTACAAACCCCGGGACAGGGTTGGTTGGGCAGTACTTC. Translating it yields CASSTNPGTGLVGQYF.

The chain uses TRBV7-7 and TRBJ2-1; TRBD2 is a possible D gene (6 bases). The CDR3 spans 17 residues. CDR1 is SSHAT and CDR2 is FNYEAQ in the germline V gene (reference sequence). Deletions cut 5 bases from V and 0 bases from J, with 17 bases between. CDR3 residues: CASSPKLSGSSYNEQFF. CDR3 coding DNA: TGTGCCAGCAGCCCGAAGCTGTCCGGGAGCTCCTACAATGAGCAGTTCTTC.

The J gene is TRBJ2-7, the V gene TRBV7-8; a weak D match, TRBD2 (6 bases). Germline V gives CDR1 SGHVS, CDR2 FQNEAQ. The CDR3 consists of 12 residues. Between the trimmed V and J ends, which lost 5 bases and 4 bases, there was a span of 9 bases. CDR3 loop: CASSRAGYEQYF. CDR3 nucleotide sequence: TGTGCCAGCAGCCGGGCGGGATACGAGCAGTACTTC.

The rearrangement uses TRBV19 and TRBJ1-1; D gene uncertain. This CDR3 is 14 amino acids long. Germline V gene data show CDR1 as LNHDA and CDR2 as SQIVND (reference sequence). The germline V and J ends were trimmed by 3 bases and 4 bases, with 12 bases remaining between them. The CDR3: CASSIVYRATEAFF. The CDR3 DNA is TGTGCCAGTAGTATTGTCTACAGAGCCACTGAAGCTTTCTTT.

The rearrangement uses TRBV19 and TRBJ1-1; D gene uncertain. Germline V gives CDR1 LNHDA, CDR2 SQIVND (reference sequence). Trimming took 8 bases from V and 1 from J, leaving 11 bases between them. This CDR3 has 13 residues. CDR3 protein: CASGRTGNTEAFF. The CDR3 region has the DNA TGTGCCAGTGGGAGGACGGGGAACACTGAAGCTTTCTTT.

The CDR3: CASSVSQGARGNTIYF. The CDR3 nucleotides read TGTGCCAGCAGCGTATCTCAGGGGGCGCGGGGAAACACCATATATTTT. V and J are TRBV9 and TRBJ1-3; 8 bases line up with TRBD1. J lost 4 bases, V lost 1 base, and 7 bases had no gene match. CDR1 and CDR2 from the germline V gene are SGDLS and YYNGEE. This CDR3 has 16 amino acids.